The 26 T cell receptor beta chains given below trace back to one sample, sequenced in a study of shared clonotypes between healthy human individuals. The data were produced by immunoSEQ multiplex PCR, yet TCRdb's version contains in-frame clones alone and is incomplete. Of over 2 million clones in the sample, about nine tenths were seen once. The material sequenced was naive CD4+ T cells from PBMCs. The subset here: CD45RA+ positively selected. These receptor sequences come from a man aged 18 to 29 in good health. Some clones in this sample may be carry-over from other donors' samples.

The chain recombines TRBV5-1 with TRBJ1-3; maybe TRBD1 (6 bases). V lost 4 bases and J 0 bases, leaving 11 bases between the germline ends. Germline V lookup: CDR1 SGHRS, CDR2 YFSETQ. CDR3 length: 15 amino acids. CDR3 loop: CASSPDRSSGNTIYF. In nucleotides, the CDR3 is TGCGCCAGCAGCCCTGACAGGTCCTCTGGAAACACCATATATTTT.

The V call is TRBV9, the J call TRBJ2-3, with D perhaps matching TRBD2 (6 bases). Germline V gene lookup returns CDR1 SGDLS and CDR2 YYNGEE. The ends were cut back, 4 bases at V and 1 base at J, with 19 bases in the middle. This CDR3 contains 17 residues. Written as DNA, the CDR3 is TGTGCCAGCAGCCCGAGTGGGAGCGGGCCTCGCACAGATACGCAGTATTTT. Translated, it gives CASSPSGSGPRTDTQYF. Full variable domain (outside the CDR3, taken from reference TRBV9 and TRBJ2-3): DSGVTQTPKHLITATGQRVTLRCSPRSGDLSVYWYQQSLDQGLQFLIQYYNGEERAKGNILERFSAQQFPDLHSELNLSSLELGDSALYFCASSPSGSGPRTDTQYFGPGTRLTVL.

The V and J genes are TRBV4-3 and TRBJ2-2; no clear D. V was pared by 2 bases and J by 1 base, with 14 bases between. The CDR3 loop spans 17 amino acids. CDR1 and CDR2 from the germline V gene are LGHNA and YSLEER. The CDR3 region has the DNA TGCGCCAGCAGCCAAAGGGCGGCTATAAGGAACACCGGGGAGCTGTTTTTT. Residues: CASSQRAAIRNTGELFF.

This chain connects TRBV19 to TRBJ2-3, with 7 bases matching TRBD2. Germline V gene lookup returns CDR1 LNHDA and CDR2 SQIVND (reference sequence). This CDR3 comprises 15 residues. V shed 1 base and J 6 bases; nucleotides not matched to a gene: 7. CDR3 residues: CASSIGFAAGDTQYF. CDR3 in DNA: TGTGCCAGTAGTATAGGCTTCGCAGCGGGGGATACGCAGTATTTT.

This rearrangement joins TRBV5-4 to TRBJ1-1; TRBD1 aligns across 7 bases. V lost 4 bases and J lost 7; bases outside the gene matches: 16. The germline CDR1 and CDR2 sequences are SGHNT and YYREEE (reference sequence). The CDR3 has 16 amino acids. For the CDR3, the DNA is TGTGCCAGCAGCCCGGGGGGGGCAGGGGGGACGAGTGAAGCTTTCTTT. It specifies CASSPGGAGGTSEAFF.

J is TRBJ1-2 and V is TRBV4-1, with D hard to call. The CDR3 has 15 residues. Germline-derived CDR1 and CDR2 are MGHRA and YSYEKL. V was pared by 8 bases and J by 4 bases, with 20 bases between. CDR3 region: CASAPGWREAYGYTF. CDR3 in DNA: TGCGCCAGCGCCCCCGGTTGGAGGGAGGCCTATGGCTACACCTTC.

The CDR3 region is CASSSGQDSNYGYTF. The CDR3 DNA reads TGTGCCAGCAGTTCGGGACAGGACAGTAACTATGGCTACACCTTC. V and J are TRBV28 and TRBJ1-2, with 8 bases that match TRBD1. Trimming removed 4 bases from V and 1 base from J; junction bases left unmatched: 5. Germline V gives CDR1 MDHEN, CDR2 SYDVKM. This CDR3 has 15 amino acids.

This clone was recorded only once. Compared with germline, one end of the junction differs, possibly owing to a read error. The chain carries TRBV6-8 and TRBJ2-7, with D possibly being TRBD1 (7 bases). The CDR3 extends over 15 amino acids. Germline CDR1 reads MNHGY; CDR2 reads SAAAGT. CDR3 in DNA: TGTGCCAGCACCTCTTACGGGGGACAGTCCTGCGAGCAGTACTTC. Protein sequence: CASTSYGGQSCEQYF.

The J gene is TRBJ2-1, the V gene TRBV2; D uncertain. The CDR3 sequence is 16 residues long. CDR1 is SNHLY and CDR2 is FYNNEI in the germline V gene. Deletions cut 4 bases from V and 10 bases from J, with 23 bases between. CDR3 protein: CASSVAGANLGIEQFF. The CDR3 DNA reads as TGTGCCAGCAGTGTCGCTGGAGCGAACCTAGGGATAGAGCAGTTCTTC.

CDR3 bases: TGTGCCAGCAGCGTAGGGACAGGGATCGTGTTGGAGACCCAGTACTTC. Encoded protein: CASSVGTGIVLETQYF. This chain links TRBV9 with TRBJ2-5, with TRBD1 matching over 8 bases. Germline assignment: CDR1 SGDLS and CDR2 YYNGEE. There are 16 residues in the CDR3. After removal of 0 bases from V and 5 bases from J, the junction contained 9 bases not matched to a gene.

The rearrangement uses TRBV27 and TRBJ2-7; 10 nucleotides match TRBD2. CDR3 length: 14 residues. The V segment lost 6 bases and the J segment 2 bases; nucleotides outside the gene matches: 4. From germline, CDR1 is MNHEY and CDR2 SMNVEV (reference sequence). For the CDR3, the DNA is TGTGCCAGCAGGCTAGCGGGAGCCGCCTACGAGCAGTACTTC. It is translated as CASRLAGAAYEQYF.

DNA of the CDR3: TGCAGCGTTGAGGGCCAGGGGACCGGGGAGCTGTTTTTT. Protein product: CSVEGQGTGELFF. The genes are TRBV29-1 and TRBJ2-2, with D possibly being TRBD1 (6 bases). The germline V and J ends were trimmed by 3 bases and 5 bases, with 10 bases remaining between them. Germline CDR1 is SQVTM and CDR2 is ANQGSEA. CDR3 length: 13 residues.

This clone has a single count. The V gene is TRBV28, the J gene TRBJ1-4; 9 bases line up with TRBD1. Germline lookup yields CDR1 MDHEN and CDR2 SYDVKM. There are 15 residues in the CDR3. Losses at the gene ends were 5 bases for V and 5 bases for J; bases not matched to a gene: 6. In nucleotides, the CDR3 is TGTGCCAGCAGTCCGGGACAGGGCCTCAATGAAAAACTGTTTTTT. Translation gives CASSPGQGLNEKLFF.

CDR3 residues: CASSPQGIGTEAFF. DNA for the CDR3: TGCGCCAGCAGCCCCCAGGGGATAGGCACTGAAGCTTTCTTT. The V gene is TRBV5-1, the J gene TRBJ1-1; TRBD1 is a possible D gene (6 bases). CDR1 is SGHRS, CDR2 YFSETQ, per germline. This CDR3 region has 14 residues. V dropped 4 bases and J dropped 4 bases, with 14 bases sitting between them. Full variable domain (outside the CDR3, taken from reference TRBV5-1 and TRBJ1-1): KAGVTQTPRYLIKTRGQQVTLSCSPISGHRSVSWYQQTPGQGLQFLFEYFSETQRNKGNFPGRFSGRQFSNSRSEMNVSTLELGDSALYLCASSPQGIGTEAFFGQGTRLTVV.

This chain connects TRBV6-1 to TRBJ2-2, with no clear D. V lost 4 bases to trimming and J lost 0 bases, with 9 bases between them. Germline CDR1 is MNHNS and CDR2 is SASEGT. This CDR3 contains 15 residues. CDR3: CASSVTQTNTGELFF. For the CDR3, the DNA is TGTGCCAGCAGTGTGACACAAACGAACACCGGGGAGCTGTTTTTT.

The chain has TRBV13 and TRBJ2-2, with D uncertain. CDR3 length equals 14 residues. V lost 5 bases and J lost 0, with 7 bases in between. Germline CDR1 is PRHDT and CDR2 is FYEKMQ (reference sequence). In nucleotides, the CDR3 is TGTGCCAGCAGCCGAAGTCCGAACACCGGGGAGCTGTTTTTT. Its translation: CASSRSPNTGELFF. The full variable domain, rest sourced from reference TRBV13 and TRBJ2-2, is AAGVIQSPRHLIKEKRETATLKCYPIPRHDTVYWYQQGPGQDPQFLISFYEKMQSDKGSIPDRFSAQQFSDYHSELNMSSLELGDSALYFCASSRSPNTGELFFGEGSRLTVL.

This chain uses TRBV7-2 with TRBJ1-1; D is possibly TRBD1 (5 bases). CDR3 length: 13 amino acids. Deletions cut 4 bases from V and 10 bases from J, with 16 bases between. Germline assignment: CDR1 SGHTA and CDR2 FQGNSA. The CDR3 DNA reads as TGTGCCAGCAGCTCGGGACCCTCCAGGCCAGCTTTCTTT. Its protein product is CASSSGPSRPAFF.

This clone was counted once. DNA of the CDR3: TGTGCCAGCAGCCCCGGGACTGGGCGCCACTACGAGCAGTACTTC. Residues: CASSPGTGRHYEQYF. This chain connects TRBV9 to TRBJ2-7, with D maybe TRBD2 (6 bases). The CDR3 sequence is 15 residues long. Germline assignment: CDR1 SGDLS and CDR2 YYNGEE. Trimming stripped 4 bases from V and 3 bases from J, with 17 bases between.

This clone showed up just once. This chain connects TRBV28 to TRBJ2-2; D unresolved. Germline V gene lookup returns CDR1 MDHEN and CDR2 SYDVKM. The CDR3 has 15 residues. Trimming cost V 2 bases and J 0 bases, with 7 bases left between them. The CDR3 sequence is CASSLILANTGELFF. CDR3 sequence (DNA): TGTGCCAGCAGTTTAATACTGGCGAACACCGGGGAGCTGTTTTTT.

The chain combines TRBV6-5 with TRBJ1-2; 7 nucleotides match TRBD1. This CDR3 contains 14 residues. Trimming cost V 4 bases and J 3 bases; bases outside gene matches: 5. Germline V gene data show CDR1 as MNHEY and CDR2 as SVGAGI. CDR3 protein: CASSSRGTDYGYTF. CDR3 bases: TGTGCCAGCAGTTCGCGGGGGACAGACTATGGCTACACCTTC.

J is TRBJ2-6 and V is TRBV7-9, with D perhaps matching TRBD1 or TRBD2 (5 bases each). Germline loops: CDR1 SEHNR, CDR2 FQNEAQ (reference sequence). The CDR3 has 18 amino acids. Trimming removed 5 bases at V and 0 bases at J, with 17 bases between. The CDR3 sequence: CASSPGGYGTSGANVLTF. DNA of the CDR3: TGTGCCAGCAGCCCAGGCGGTTATGGGACCTCTGGGGCCAACGTCCTGACTTTC.

The rearrangement uses TRBV7-3 and TRBJ2-5; D possibly matches TRBD1 or TRBD2 (5 bases each). V was shortened by 2 bases and J by 4 bases, with 11 bases between the two germline ends. The CDR3 spans 14 residues. Germline values: CDR1 SGHTA, CDR2 FQGTGA. This CDR3 is CASSLGAGSETQYF. CDR3 bases: TGTGCCAGCAGCTTAGGGGCGGGTTCAGAGACCCAGTACTTC.

This clone has just one count. This rearrangement joins TRBV29-1 to TRBJ2-7; maybe TRBD1 (6 bases). With 6 bases removed from V and 4 bases from J, the gap between germline ends came to 19 bases. The CDR3 totals 14 residues. CDR1 and CDR2 from the germline V gene are SQVTM and ANQGSEA. CDR3 protein: CSVPRADRDYEQYF. In DNA, the CDR3 is TGCAGCGTCCCGAGGGCGGACAGAGATTACGAGCAGTACTTC.

V and J are TRBV6-1 and TRBJ1-3; D is ambiguous. This CDR3 spans 15 amino acids. Between the trimmed V and J ends, which lost 7 bases and 1 base, there was a span of 14 bases. Germline CDR1 reads MNHNS; CDR2 reads SASEGT. The chain's CDR3 is CASIPDGPSGNTIYF. As DNA, the CDR3 is TGTGCCAGCATCCCGGACGGGCCGTCTGGAAACACCATATATTTT.

This chain joins TRBV4-3 and TRBJ1-4; TRBD1 matches 7 bases. J gave up 6 bases and V 1 base, and 5 bases lay outside the gene matches. CDR3 length: 15 amino acids. The V gene's germline CDR1 is LGHNA and CDR2 YSLEER. CDR3 nucleotides: TGCGCCAGCAGCCAAGCCCGGGGACAGTATGAAAAACTGTTTTTT. Translation gives CASSQARGQYEKLFF.

This chain connects TRBV27 to TRBJ1-2; the D is unclear. Germline CDR1 reads MNHEY; CDR2 reads SMNVEV (reference sequence). This CDR3 has 14 residues. V was clipped by 6 bases and J by 2 bases, with 13 bases between them. CDR3: CASRPAGGNYGYTF. The CDR3 coding sequence is TGTGCCAGCAGGCCCGCCGGAGGGAACTATGGCTACACCTTC.